A single sample is the source of the 20 T cell receptor beta chains below, sequenced in a study of Ad26.COV2.S vaccination and SARS-CoV-2 variants. Assay: immunoSEQ multiplex PCR; the TCRdb copy retains only in-frame clones and omits some. The sample has fewer than 50,000 clones, 83% seen once; the top ten hold roughly half. The specimen was peripheral blood, collected after recovery from COVID-19. The origin of the receptors is a human donor who had recovered from COVID-19.

The chain couples TRBV7-8 to TRBJ1-1; weak D call: TRBD1 (5 bases). CDR1 is SGHVS and CDR2 is FQNEAQ in the germline V gene. V dropped 0 bases and J dropped 2 bases, with 10 bases sitting between them. The CDR3 consists of 15 residues. CDR3 bases: TGTGCCAGCAGCTTAGCGGGGGGGGTTAACACTGAAGCTTTCTTT. This codes for CASSLAGGVNTEAFF.

The chain recombines TRBV5-1 with TRBJ2-3, with no clear D. The V gene's germline CDR1 is SGHRS and CDR2 YFSETQ. Trimming left V 1 base short and J 1 base short, with 7 bases between. The CDR3 has 14 amino acids. The CDR3 DNA reads TGCGCCAGCAGCTTGTCATCTGGCACAGATACGCAGTATTTT. Its translation is CASSLSSGTDTQYF.

This chain joins TRBV19 and TRBJ1-3; D is unresolved. The CDR3 covers 15 residues. The V and J ends lost 2 bases and 0 bases respectively, with 8 bases between them. Germline loops: CDR1 LNHDA, CDR2 SQIVND (reference sequence). CDR3 protein: CASSIQSVSGNTIYF. The CDR3 nucleotides are TGTGCCAGTAGTATACAGAGCGTCTCTGGAAACACCATATATTTT.

J is TRBJ2-3 and V is TRBV5-1, with 14 bases lining up with TRBD2. There are 17 residues in the CDR3. V was clipped by 4 bases and J by 6 bases; unmatched bases: 10. CDR1 is SGHRS, CDR2 YFSETQ, per germline. In nucleotides, the CDR3 is TGCGCCAGCAGCGAAGGACTAGCGGGGGGAAGTGTGGATACGCAGTATTTT. It translates to CASSEGLAGGSVDTQYF.

Of note for this clone: Other DNA sequences in this sample translate to the same CDR3. The rearrangement links TRBV5-1 to TRBJ1-1; D not resolved. This CDR3 is built from 14 residues. V was trimmed by 0 bases and J by 0 bases, leaving 6 bases between them. The germline V gene encodes CDR1 SGHRS and CDR2 YFSETQ. The CDR3 region has the DNA TGCGCCAGCAGCTTGGACAGAATGAACACTGAAGCTTTCTTT. It codes for CASSLDRMNTEAFF.

The chain links TRBV6-5 to TRBJ1-2, with unresolved D. The CDR3 sequence is 12 residues long. The V end was cut by 6 bases, the J end by 8 bases, with 13 bases between. In germline, CDR1 is MNHEY, CDR2 SVGAGI. For the CDR3, the DNA is TGTGCCAGCAGCTTTGGAGGAGACGGCTACACCTTC. This sequence encodes CASSFGGDGYTF.

The V call is TRBV19, the J call TRBJ1-1; the D gene is possibly TRBD1 (5 bases). Germline values: CDR1 LNHDA, CDR2 SQIVND (reference sequence). Trimming took 7 bases from V and 0 from J, leaving 18 bases between them. CDR3 length: 16 amino acids. The CDR3 sequence: CASTDWGPAMNTEAFF. The CDR3 DNA is TGTGCCAGTACGGACTGGGGACCCGCAATGAACACTGAAGCTTTCTTT.

The chain has TRBV5-1 and TRBJ2-3; 9 bases align to TRBD2. This CDR3 region has 18 residues. V lost 4 bases and J lost 2; bases outside the gene matches: 14. Germline values: CDR1 SGHRS, CDR2 YFSETQ. DNA for the CDR3: TGCGCCAGCAGCCGGGGGGACCCAAGCGGGGGGCTCACAGATACGCAGTATTTT. Translated: CASSRGDPSGGLTDTQYF.

The chain uses TRBV6-1 and TRBJ1-2, with 7 bases identical to TRBD1. The CDR3 loop spans 16 amino acids. Unmatched junction bases numbered 15, after V lost 3 bases and J lost 8 bases. Germline CDR1 reads MNHNS; CDR2 reads SASEGT. CDR3 DNA sequence: TGTGCCAGCAGTGATCCCACAGACAGGGTTTTATACGGCTACACCTTC. The encoded protein is CASSDPTDRVLYGYTF.

This chain connects TRBV28 to TRBJ1-2; D is possibly TRBD1 (5 bases). CDR3 size: 13 residues. Germline CDR1 and CDR2: MDHEN and SYDVKM. Trimming shortened V by 3 bases and J by 7 bases, and 12 bases separated the two germline ends. The CDR3 region is CASSFIETAGYTF. CDR3 coding DNA: TGTGCCAGCAGTTTTATCGAGACAGCTGGCTACACCTTC.

The CDR3 loop reads CASSSLQGVYTEAFF. CDR3 nucleotide sequence: TGTGCCAGCAGTAGTTTACAGGGTGTGTACACTGAAGCTTTCTTT. The gene calls are TRBV2 and TRBJ1-1; a possible D gene is TRBD1 (6 bases). From germline, CDR1 is SNHLY and CDR2 FYNNEI. This CDR3 region has 15 residues. V was pared by 5 bases and J by 3 bases, with 16 bases between.

This clone was recorded a few times. The rearrangement links TRBV29-1 to TRBJ1-2; D is unclear. CDR1 SQVTM and CDR2 ANQGSEA come from the germline V gene. Trimming took 1 base from V and 4 from J, leaving 13 bases between them. The CDR3 totals 14 residues. Written as DNA, the CDR3 is TGCAGCGTTGAAGTAGACCCAGGAGGCTATGGCTACACCTTC. This gives the protein CSVEVDPGGYGYTF.

The chain employs TRBV9 and TRBJ1-2; possibly TRBD1 for D (5 bases). Per germline, CDR1 SGDLS and CDR2 YYNGEE. The germline V and J ends were trimmed by 0 bases and 4 bases, with 13 bases remaining between them. The CDR3 is made up of 15 amino acids. CDR3 sequence (DNA): TGTGCCAGCAGCGTAGGGCAGGGAGGCTTCTATGGCTACACCTTC. Protein: CASSVGQGGFYGYTF.

As for this clone: The junction shows a germline mismatch at one end, possibly a read error. This sequence joins TRBV2 and TRBJ2-3; perhaps TRBD1 as D (5 bases). The length of the CDR3 is 13 residues. In germline, CDR1 is SNHLY, CDR2 FYNNEI. This CDR3 reads CASGEGGTDTQYF. In nucleotides, the CDR3 is TGTGCCAGCGGTGAAGGGGGCACAGATACGCAGTATTTT.

The chain uses TRBV6-1 and TRBJ2-5; D ambiguous. The V end lost 4 bases, the J end lost 1 base, and 16 bases lay between the germline ends. Germline values: CDR1 MNHNS, CDR2 SASEGT. This CDR3 is 16 amino acids long. The CDR3 DNA follows: TGTGCCAGCAGTGCGCCGTACTGGGGATTCCAAGAGACCCAGTACTTC. Encoded protein: CASSAPYWGFQETQYF.

V is TRBV12-5 and J is TRBJ1-3; D uncertain. This CDR3 contains 16 residues. Per the germline V gene, CDR1 is LGHNT and CDR2 is FRNRAP. Trimming pared 5 bases from V and 0 bases from J, leaving 14 bases between. CDR3 sequence reads: CASGPRGATSGNTIYF. In DNA form, the CDR3 reads TGTGCTAGTGGTCCCCGCGGAGCAACCTCTGGAAACACCATATATTTT.

The V call is TRBV29-1, the J call TRBJ1-1; D not certain. Germline loops: CDR1 SQVTM, CDR2 ANQGSEA. This CDR3 is built from 11 residues. The V gene lost 3 bases and the J gene lost 1 base, with 3 bases spanning the gap. CDR3 DNA: TGCAGCGTTGACAGGAACACTGAAGCTTTCTTT. Its protein is CSVDRNTEAFF.

This chain connects TRBV4-2 to TRBJ1-1; tentative D call: TRBD1 (6 bases). V gave up 4 bases and J gave up 6 bases, with 21 bases separating them. This CDR3 is built from 16 residues. CDR1 is LGHNA and CDR2 is YNFKEQ in the germline V gene. CDR3: CASSPLGGANPPEAFF. CDR3 bases: TGTGCCAGCAGCCCCTTGGGGGGGGCGAATCCTCCTGAAGCTTTCTTT.

The CDR3 bases are TGCGCCAGCAGCCCCACAGTAGCCAAAAACATTCAGTACTTC. It translates to CASSPTVAKNIQYF. This rearrangement joins TRBV5-1 to TRBJ2-4; D is unclear. V was pared by 4 bases and J by 0 bases, with 8 bases between. This CDR3 contains 14 residues. Germline CDR1 and CDR2: SGHRS and YFSETQ.

This rearrangement joins TRBV18 to TRBJ1-5; possibly TRBD1 for D (6 bases). Germline V gene lookup returns CDR1 KGHSH and CDR2 LQKENI. The V and J ends lost 0 bases and 0 bases respectively, with 12 bases between them. CDR3 length equals 17 residues. This CDR3 is CASSPPGGAHSNQPQHF. DNA of the CDR3: TGTGCCAGCTCACCACCGGGGGGGGCTCATAGCAATCAGCCCCAGCATTTT.